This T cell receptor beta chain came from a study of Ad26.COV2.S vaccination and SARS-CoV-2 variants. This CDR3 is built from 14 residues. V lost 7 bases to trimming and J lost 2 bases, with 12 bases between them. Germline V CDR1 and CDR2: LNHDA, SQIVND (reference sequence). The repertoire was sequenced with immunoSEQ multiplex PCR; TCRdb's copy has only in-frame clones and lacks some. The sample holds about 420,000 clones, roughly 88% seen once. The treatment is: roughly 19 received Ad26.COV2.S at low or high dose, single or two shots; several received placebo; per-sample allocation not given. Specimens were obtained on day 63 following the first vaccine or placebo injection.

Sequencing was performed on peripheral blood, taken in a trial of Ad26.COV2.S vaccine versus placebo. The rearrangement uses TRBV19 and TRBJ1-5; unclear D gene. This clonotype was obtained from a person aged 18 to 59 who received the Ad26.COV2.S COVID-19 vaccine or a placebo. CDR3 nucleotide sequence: TGTGCCAGTATGTCCACAGCTGGCAATCAGCCCCAGCATTTT. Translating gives CASMSTAGNQPQHF. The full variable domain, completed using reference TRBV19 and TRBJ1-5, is DGGITQSPKYLFRKEGQNVTLSCEQNLNHDAMYWYRQDPGQGLRLIYYSQIVNDFQKGDIAEGYSVSREKKESFPLTVTSAQKNPTAFYLCASMSTAGNQPQHFGDGTRLSIL.